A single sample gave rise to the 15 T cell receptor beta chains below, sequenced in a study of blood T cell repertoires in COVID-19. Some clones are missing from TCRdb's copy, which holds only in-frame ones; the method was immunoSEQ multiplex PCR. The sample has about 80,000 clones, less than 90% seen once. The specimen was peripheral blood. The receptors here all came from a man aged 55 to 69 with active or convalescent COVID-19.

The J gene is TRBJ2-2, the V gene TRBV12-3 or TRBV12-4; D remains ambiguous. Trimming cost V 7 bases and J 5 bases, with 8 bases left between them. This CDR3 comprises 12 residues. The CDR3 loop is CASTYGTGELFF. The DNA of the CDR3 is TGTGCCAGCACCTACGGGACCGGGGAGCTGTTTTTT.

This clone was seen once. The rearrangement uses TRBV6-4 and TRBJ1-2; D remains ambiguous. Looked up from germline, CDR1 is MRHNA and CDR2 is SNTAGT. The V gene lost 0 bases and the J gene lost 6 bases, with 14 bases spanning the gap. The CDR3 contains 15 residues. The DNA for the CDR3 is TGTGCCAGCAGTGACTCGAAGACACCTCCCAATGGCTACACCTTC. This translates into CASSDSKTPPNGYTF.

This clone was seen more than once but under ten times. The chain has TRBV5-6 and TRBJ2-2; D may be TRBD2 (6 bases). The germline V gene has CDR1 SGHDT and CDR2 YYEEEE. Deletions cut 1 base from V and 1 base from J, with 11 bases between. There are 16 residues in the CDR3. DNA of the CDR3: TGTGCCAGCAGCTTGAGTATTAGCGGGAACACCGGGGAGCTGTTTTTT. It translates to CASSLSISGNTGELFF.

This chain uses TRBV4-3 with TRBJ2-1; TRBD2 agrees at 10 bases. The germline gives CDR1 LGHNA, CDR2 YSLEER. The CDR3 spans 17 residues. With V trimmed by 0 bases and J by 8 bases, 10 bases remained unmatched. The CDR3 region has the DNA TGCGCCAGCAGCCAAGATAGAGCGGGGGGGAGTTTATATGAGCAGTTCTTC. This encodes CASSQDRAGGSLYEQFF.

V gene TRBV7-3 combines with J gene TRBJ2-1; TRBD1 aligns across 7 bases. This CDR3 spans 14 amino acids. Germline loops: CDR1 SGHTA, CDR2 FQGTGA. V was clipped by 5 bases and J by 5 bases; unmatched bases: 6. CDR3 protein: CASSSRTGHNEQFF. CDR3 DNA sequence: TGTGCCAGCAGCAGTCGGACAGGTCACAATGAGCAGTTCTTC.

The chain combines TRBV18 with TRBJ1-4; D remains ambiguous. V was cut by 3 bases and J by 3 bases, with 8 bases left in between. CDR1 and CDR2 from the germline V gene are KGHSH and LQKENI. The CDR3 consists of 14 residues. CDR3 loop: CASSPPGANEKLFF. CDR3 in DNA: TGTGCCAGCTCACCTCCGGGAGCTAATGAAAAACTGTTTTTT.

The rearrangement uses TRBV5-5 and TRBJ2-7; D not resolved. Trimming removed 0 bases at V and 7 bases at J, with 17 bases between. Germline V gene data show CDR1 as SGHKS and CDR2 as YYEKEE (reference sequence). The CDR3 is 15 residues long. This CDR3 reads CASSLELSTLREQYF. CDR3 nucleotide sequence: TGTGCCAGCAGCTTGGAACTATCGACCCTACGAGAGCAGTACTTC.

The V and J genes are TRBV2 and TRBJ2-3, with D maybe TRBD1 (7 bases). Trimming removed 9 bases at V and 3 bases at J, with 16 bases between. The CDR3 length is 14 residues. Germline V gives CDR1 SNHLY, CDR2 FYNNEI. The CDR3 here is CASKGRGATDTQYF. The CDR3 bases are TGTGCCAGTAAAGGCAGGGGGGCAACAGATACGCAGTATTTT. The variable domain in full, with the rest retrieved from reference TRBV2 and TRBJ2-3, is EPEVTQTPSHQVTQMGQEVILRCVPISNHLYFYWYRQILGQKVEFLVSFYNNEISEKSEIFDDQFSVERPDGSNFTLKIRSTKLEDSAMYFCASKGRGATDTQYFGPGTRLTVL.

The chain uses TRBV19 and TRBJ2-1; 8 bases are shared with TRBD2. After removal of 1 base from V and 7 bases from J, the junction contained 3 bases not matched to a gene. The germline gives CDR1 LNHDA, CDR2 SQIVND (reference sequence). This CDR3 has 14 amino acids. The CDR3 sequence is CASSIGLAGNEQFF. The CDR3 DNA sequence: TGTGCCAGTAGTATAGGGTTAGCGGGGAATGAGCAGTTCTTC. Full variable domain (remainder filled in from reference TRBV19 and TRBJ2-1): DGGITQSPKYLFRKEGQNVTLSCEQNLNHDAMYWYRQDPGQGLRLIYYSQIVNDFQKGDIAEGYSVSREKKESFPLTVTSAQKNPTAFYLCASSIGLAGNEQFFGPGTRLTVL.

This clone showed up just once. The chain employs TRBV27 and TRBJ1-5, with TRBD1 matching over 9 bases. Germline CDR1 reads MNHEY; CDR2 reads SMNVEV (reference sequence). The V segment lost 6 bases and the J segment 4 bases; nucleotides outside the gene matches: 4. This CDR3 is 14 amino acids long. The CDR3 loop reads CASRPQGANQPQHF. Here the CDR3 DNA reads TGTGCCAGCAGACCACAGGGGGCGAATCAGCCCCAGCATTTT.

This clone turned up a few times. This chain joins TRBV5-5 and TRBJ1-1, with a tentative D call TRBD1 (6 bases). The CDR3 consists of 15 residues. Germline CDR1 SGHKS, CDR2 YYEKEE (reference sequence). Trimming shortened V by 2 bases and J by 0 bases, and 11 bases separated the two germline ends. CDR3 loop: CASSFMGAVNTEAFF. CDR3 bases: TGTGCCAGCAGCTTTATGGGGGCCGTGAACACTGAAGCTTTCTTT.

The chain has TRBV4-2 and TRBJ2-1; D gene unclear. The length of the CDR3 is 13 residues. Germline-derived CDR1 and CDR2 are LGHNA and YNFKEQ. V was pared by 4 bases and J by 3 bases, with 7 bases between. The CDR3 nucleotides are TGTGCCAGCAGCCCCCCGGGCTACAATGAGCAGTTCTTC. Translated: CASSPPGYNEQFF.

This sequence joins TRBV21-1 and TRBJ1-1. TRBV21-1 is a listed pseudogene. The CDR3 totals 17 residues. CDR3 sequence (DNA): TGTGCCAGCAGCAAAGATAGCCGACGCGTTATGAACACTGAAGCTTTCTTT. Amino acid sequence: CASSKDSRRVMNTEAFF.

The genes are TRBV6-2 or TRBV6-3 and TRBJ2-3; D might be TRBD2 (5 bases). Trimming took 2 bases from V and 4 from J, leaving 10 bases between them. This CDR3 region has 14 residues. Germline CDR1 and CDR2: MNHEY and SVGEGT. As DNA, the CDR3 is TGTGCCAGCAGTTACCTCGGAGGTCCAGATACGCAGTATTTT. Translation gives CASSYLGGPDTQYF.

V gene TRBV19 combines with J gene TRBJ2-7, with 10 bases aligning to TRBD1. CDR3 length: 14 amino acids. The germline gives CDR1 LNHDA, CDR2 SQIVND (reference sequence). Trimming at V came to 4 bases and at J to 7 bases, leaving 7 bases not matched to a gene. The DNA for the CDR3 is TGTGCCAGTAGTACGGGACAGGGGTTAAGGGAGCAGTACTTC. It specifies CASSTGQGLREQYF.